The rows below give T cell receptor beta chains drawn from one sample of a study of blood T cells in healthy people across ages. TCRdb reprocessed the 5' RACE reads via MiXCR and lists one record per CDR3 protein. The table includes fewer than 800,000 distinct CDR3 sequences, 20% to 30% detected once. The same sample was also studied in work on T cells of mothers and their children.

Sequenced: blood. The receptors derive from a boy aged 5-17 years in good health. The CDR3 runs from the conserved cysteine through the conserved F or W. D genes are given only for firm matches. Clone size is stated in some rows and not others, as once, few, many or a class when expanded.

j_call: TRBJ1-2; d_call: -; clone_size: few; v_call: TRBV4-3; cdr3_aa: CASSLSRGNNYGYTF; cdr3_nt: TGCGCCAGCAGCCTAAGTCGGGGGAATAACTATGGCTACACCTTC
j_call: TRBJ2-2; d_call: TRBD1; clone_size: many; v_call: TRBV3-1; cdr3_aa: CASGPGGWTGELFF; cdr3_nt: TGTGCCAGCGGACCAGGGGGCTGGACCGGGGAGCTGTTTTTT
j_call: TRBJ2-7; d_call: -; clone_size: -; v_call: TRBV20-1; cdr3_aa: CSAPKVRSSYEQYF; cdr3_nt: TGCAGTGCTCCCAAGGTCCGGAGCTCCTACGAGCAGTACTTC
j_call: TRBJ2-1; d_call: -; clone_size: few; v_call: TRBV29-1; cdr3_aa: CSSSGALEQFF; cdr3_nt: TGCAGCTCCTCCGGCGCTCTTGAGCAGTTCTTC
j_call: TRBJ2-3; d_call: -; clone_size: -; v_call: TRBV5-1; cdr3_aa: CASSLDRASTDTQYF; cdr3_nt: TGCGCCAGCAGCTTGGACAGGGCGAGCACAGATACGCAGTATTTT
j_call: TRBJ2-7; d_call: TRBD2; clone_size: -; v_call: TRBV29-1; cdr3_aa: CSVEDSGRYEQYF; cdr3_nt: TGCAGCGTTGAAGATAGCGGGAGGTACGAGCAGTACTTC
j_call: TRBJ2-2; d_call: TRBD1; clone_size: -; v_call: TRBV4-3; cdr3_aa: CASSPGDRDTGELFF; cdr3_nt: TGCGCCAGCAGTCCGGGGGACAGGGATACCGGGGAGCTGTTTTTT
j_call: TRBJ2-5; d_call: -; clone_size: -; v_call: TRBV29-1; cdr3_aa: CSVAVGETQYF; cdr3_nt: TGCAGCGTTGCGGTAGGAGAGACCCAGTACTTC
j_call: TRBJ2-3; d_call: TRBD2; clone_size: few; v_call: TRBV7-3; cdr3_aa: CASSNTGTSADTQYF; cdr3_nt: TGTGCCAGCAGCAACACCGGGACTAGCGCAGATACGCAGTATTTT
j_call: TRBJ2-5; d_call: TRBD2; clone_size: -; v_call: TRBV20-1; cdr3_aa: CSASGGVAGRETQYF; cdr3_nt: TGCAGTGCTAGTGGGGGAGTAGCGGGAAGGGAGACCCAGTACTTC
j_call: TRBJ2-7; d_call: -; clone_size: few; v_call: TRBV5-1; cdr3_aa: CASSPPGVEQYF; cdr3_nt: TGTGCCAGCAGTCCTCCAGGGGTTGAGCAGTACTTC
j_call: TRBJ2-5; d_call: -; clone_size: few; v_call: TRBV12-3/TRBV12-4; cdr3_aa: CASRISGIPETQYF; cdr3_nt: TGTGCCAGCAGAATCTCGGGAATACCAGAGACCCAGTACTTC
j_call: TRBJ2-7; d_call: -; clone_size: few; v_call: TRBV13; cdr3_aa: CASSSGPGSGEQYF; cdr3_nt: TGTGCCAGCAGCTCAGGACCGGGGTCCGGGGAGCAGTACTTC